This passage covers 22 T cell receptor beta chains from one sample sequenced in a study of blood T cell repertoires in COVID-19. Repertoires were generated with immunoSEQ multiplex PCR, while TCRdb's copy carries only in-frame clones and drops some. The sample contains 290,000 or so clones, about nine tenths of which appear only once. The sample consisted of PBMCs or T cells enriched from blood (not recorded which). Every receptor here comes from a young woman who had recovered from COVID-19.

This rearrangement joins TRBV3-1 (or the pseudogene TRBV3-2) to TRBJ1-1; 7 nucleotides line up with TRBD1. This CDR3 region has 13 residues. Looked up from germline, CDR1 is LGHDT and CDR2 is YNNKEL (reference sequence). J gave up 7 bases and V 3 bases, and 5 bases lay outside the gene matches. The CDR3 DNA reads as TGTGCCAGCAGCCAGGGGACAGCAGGTGAAGCTTTCTTT. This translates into CASSQGTAGEAFF.

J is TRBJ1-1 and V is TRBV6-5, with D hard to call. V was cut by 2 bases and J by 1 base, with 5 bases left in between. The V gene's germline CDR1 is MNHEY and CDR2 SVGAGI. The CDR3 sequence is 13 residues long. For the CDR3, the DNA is TGTGCCAGCAGTTACCCAGGGAACACTGAAGCTTTCTTT. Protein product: CASSYPGNTEAFF.

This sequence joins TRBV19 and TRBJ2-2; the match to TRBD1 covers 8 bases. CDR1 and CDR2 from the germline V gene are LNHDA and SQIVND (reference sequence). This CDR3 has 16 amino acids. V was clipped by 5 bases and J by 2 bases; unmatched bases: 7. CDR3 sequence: CASSWWGQENTGELFF. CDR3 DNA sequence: TGTGCCAGTAGTTGGTGGGGACAGGAAAACACCGGGGAGCTGTTTTTT.

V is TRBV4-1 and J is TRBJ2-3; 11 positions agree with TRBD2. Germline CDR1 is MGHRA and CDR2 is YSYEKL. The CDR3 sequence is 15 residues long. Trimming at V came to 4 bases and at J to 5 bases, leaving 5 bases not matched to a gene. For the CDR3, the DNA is TGCGCCAGCAGCCGGATAGCGGGGGGGGAAGATACGCAGTATTTT. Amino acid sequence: CASSRIAGGEDTQYF.

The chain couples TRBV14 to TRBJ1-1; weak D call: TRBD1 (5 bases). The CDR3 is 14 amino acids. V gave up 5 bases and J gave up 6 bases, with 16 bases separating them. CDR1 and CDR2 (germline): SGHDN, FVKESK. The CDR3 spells CASSNQGEGSEAFF. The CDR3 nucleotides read TGTGCCAGCAGCAACCAAGGGGAAGGGTCTGAAGCTTTCTTT.

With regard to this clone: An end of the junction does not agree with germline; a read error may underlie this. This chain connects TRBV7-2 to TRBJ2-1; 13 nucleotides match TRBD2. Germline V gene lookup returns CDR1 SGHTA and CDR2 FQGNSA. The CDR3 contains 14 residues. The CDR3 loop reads CASSLELAGGPRVF. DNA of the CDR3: TGTGCCAGCAGCTTAGAACTAGCGGGAGGGCCAAGGGTCTTC.

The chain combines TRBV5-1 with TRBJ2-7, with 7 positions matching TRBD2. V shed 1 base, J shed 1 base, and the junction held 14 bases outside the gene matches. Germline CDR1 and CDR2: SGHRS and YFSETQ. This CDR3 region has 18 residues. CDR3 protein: CASSLYGVGGRLSYEQYF. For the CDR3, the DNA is TGCGCCAGCAGCTTGTATGGGGTGGGCGGGAGACTTTCCTACGAGCAGTACTTC. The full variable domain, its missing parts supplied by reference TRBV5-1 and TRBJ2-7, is KAGVTQTPRYLIKTRGQQVTLSCSPISGHRSVSWYQQTPGQGLQFLFEYFSETQRNKGNFPGRFSGRQFSNSRSEMNVSTLELGDSALYLCASSLYGVGGRLSYEQYFGPGTRLTVT.

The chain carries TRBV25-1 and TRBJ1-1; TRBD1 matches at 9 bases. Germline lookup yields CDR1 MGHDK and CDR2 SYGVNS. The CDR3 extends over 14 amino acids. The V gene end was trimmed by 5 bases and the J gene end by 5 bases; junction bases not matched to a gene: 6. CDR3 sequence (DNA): TGTGCCAGCAGTCCCTGGACAGGGGCAACTGAAGCTTTCTTT. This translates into CASSPWTGATEAFF.

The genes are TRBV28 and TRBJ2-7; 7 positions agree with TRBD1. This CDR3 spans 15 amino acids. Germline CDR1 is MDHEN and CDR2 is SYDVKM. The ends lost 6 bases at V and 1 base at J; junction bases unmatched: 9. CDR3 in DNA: TGTGCCAGCAGGTTCCACCACAGGGGTTCCTACGAGCAGTACTTC. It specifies CASRFHHRGSYEQYF.

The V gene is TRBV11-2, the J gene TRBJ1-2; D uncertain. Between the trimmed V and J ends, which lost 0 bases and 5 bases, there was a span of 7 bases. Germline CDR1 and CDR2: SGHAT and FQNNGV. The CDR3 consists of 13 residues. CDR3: CASSLDYGYGYTF. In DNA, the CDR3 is TGTGCCAGCAGCTTAGATTACGGTTATGGCTACACCTTC.

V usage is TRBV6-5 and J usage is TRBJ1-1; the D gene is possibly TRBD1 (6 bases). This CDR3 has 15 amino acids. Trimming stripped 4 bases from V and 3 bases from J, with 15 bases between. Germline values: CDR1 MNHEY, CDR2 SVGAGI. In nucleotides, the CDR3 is TGTGCCAGCAGTTCCCACAGGGCGGGGGACACTGAAGCTTTCTTT. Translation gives CASSSHRAGDTEAFF.

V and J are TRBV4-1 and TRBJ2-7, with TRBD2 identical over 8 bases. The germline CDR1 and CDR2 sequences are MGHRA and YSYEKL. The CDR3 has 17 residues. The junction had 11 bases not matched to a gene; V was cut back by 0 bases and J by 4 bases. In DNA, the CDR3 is TGCGCCAGCAGCCAAGAGTGGACGGGAGGGCTCCAGTACGAGCAGTACTTC. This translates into CASSQEWTGGLQYEQYF.

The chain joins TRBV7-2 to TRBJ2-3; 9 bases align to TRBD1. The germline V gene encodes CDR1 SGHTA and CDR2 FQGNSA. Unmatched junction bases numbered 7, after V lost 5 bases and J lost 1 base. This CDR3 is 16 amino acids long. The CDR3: CASSPGQGLGTDTQYF. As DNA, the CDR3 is TGTGCCAGCAGCCCAGGACAGGGGTTGGGCACAGATACGCAGTATTTT.

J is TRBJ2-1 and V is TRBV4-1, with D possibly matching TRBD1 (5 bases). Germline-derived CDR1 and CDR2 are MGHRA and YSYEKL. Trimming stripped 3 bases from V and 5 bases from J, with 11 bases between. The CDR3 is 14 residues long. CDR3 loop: CASSHAGINNEQFF. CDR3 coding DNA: TGCGCCAGCAGCCATGCAGGGATTAACAATGAGCAGTTCTTC.

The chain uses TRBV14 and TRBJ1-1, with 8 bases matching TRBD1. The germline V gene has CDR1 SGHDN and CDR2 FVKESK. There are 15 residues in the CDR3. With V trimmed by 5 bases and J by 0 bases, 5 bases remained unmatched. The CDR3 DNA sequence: TGTGCCAGCAGCGAGCGGACAGGGCTGAACACTGAAGCTTTCTTT. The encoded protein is CASSERTGLNTEAFF.

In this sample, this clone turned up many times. For the CDR3, the DNA is TGTGCCAGCAGTTCAGCCGGGACTAGCGGGAACCGACCCTACGAGCAGTACTTC. It translates to CASSSAGTSGNRPYEQYF. The chain uses TRBV27 and TRBJ2-7; TRBD2 matches at 13 bases. Losses at the gene ends were 4 bases for V and 2 bases for J; bases not matched to a gene: 11. Germline CDR1 MNHEY, CDR2 SMNVEV (reference sequence). This CDR3 is built from 18 residues.

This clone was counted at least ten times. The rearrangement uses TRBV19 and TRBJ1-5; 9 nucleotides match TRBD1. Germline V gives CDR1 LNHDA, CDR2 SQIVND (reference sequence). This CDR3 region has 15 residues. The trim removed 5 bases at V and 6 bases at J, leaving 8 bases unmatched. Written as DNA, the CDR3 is TGTGCCAGTAGTTCCTCCCGGACAGGGGTTCAGCCCCAGCATTTT. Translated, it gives CASSSSRTGVQPQHF.

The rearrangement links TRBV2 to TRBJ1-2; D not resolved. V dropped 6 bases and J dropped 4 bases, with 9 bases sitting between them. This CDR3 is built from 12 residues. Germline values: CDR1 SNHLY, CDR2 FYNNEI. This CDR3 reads CASRLVGYGYTF. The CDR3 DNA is TGTGCCAGCAGGCTAGTGGGCTATGGCTACACCTTC.

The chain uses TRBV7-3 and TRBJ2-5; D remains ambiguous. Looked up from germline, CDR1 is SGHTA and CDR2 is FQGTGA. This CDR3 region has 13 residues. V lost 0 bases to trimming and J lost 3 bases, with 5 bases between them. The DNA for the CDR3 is TGTGCCAGCAGCTTAACGTCAGAAGAGACCCAGTACTTC. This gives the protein CASSLTSEETQYF.

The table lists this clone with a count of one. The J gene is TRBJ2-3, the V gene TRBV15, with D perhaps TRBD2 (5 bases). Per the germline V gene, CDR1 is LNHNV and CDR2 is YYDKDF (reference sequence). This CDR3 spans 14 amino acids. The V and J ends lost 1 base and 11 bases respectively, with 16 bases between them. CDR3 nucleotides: TGTGCCACCAGCAGAGTACAAGGAGGCATTATGCAGTATTTT. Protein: CATSRVQGGIMQYF.

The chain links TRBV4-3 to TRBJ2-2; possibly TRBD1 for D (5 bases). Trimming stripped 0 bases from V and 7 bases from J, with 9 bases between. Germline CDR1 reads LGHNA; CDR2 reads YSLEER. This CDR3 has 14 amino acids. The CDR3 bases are TGCGCCAGCAGCCAAGAGGGGCGGAGCGGGGAGCTGTTTTTT. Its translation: CASSQEGRSGELFF.

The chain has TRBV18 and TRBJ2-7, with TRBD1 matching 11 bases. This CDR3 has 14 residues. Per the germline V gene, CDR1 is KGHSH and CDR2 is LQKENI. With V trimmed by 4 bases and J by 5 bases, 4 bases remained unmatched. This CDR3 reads CASSLGQGADEQYF. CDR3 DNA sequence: TGTGCCAGCTCACTCGGACAGGGGGCTGACGAGCAGTACTTC.